Below, 21 T cell receptor beta chains from the same sample are listed, as sequenced in a study of beta chain features in type 1 diabetes. The isolated RNA, all of it, was reverse transcribed, so expressed TCRB transcripts were what got sequenced. Generated by immunoSEQ multiplex PCR, the TCRdb table keeps only in-frame clones and is missing some. The repertoire holds about 470,000 clones, with approximately 30% as singletons. The specimen sequenced was naive CD4+ T cells from blood. The receptors come from a man younger than 35 in good health.

V and J are TRBV30 and TRBJ1-3; D unresolved. V was clipped by 2 bases and J by 2 bases, with 4 bases between them. The CDR3 has 12 amino acids. Germline assignment: CDR1 GTSNPN and CDR2 SVGIG (reference sequence). Here the CDR3 DNA reads TGTGCCTGGAGTCCCACTGGAAACACCATATATTTT. It specifies CAWSPTGNTIYF.

This clone was picked up a small number of times. V and J are TRBV28 and TRBJ1-2, with 8 bases lining up with TRBD1. Trimming removed 6 bases from V and 6 bases from J; junction bases left unmatched: 9. The length of the CDR3 is 14 residues. Germline V gene sequence: CDR1 MDHEN, CDR2 SYDVKM. The CDR3 spells CASRTSDRVDGYTF. CDR3 in DNA: TGTGCCAGCAGAACATCGGACAGGGTGGATGGCTACACCTTC.

This clone was seen more than once but under ten times. CDR3 nucleotides: TGTGCCTGGAGTAGGGCGAACTTCAGGACCGACTCTGGAAACACCATATATTTT. Amino acid sequence: CAWSRANFRTDSGNTIYF. V and J are TRBV30 and TRBJ1-3; unclear D gene. The length of the CDR3 is 18 residues. Germline CDR1 GTSNPN, CDR2 SVGIG (reference sequence). The ends were cut back, 2 bases at V and 0 bases at J, with 20 bases in the middle.

This clone was detected only a few times. The CDR3 loop is CASSYDRSALHF. CDR3 DNA sequence: TGTGCCAGCAGCTATGACAGGTCCGCGCTGCATTTT. The chain employs TRBV7-2 and TRBJ1-5, with D tentatively TRBD1 (6 bases). The CDR3 loop spans 12 amino acids. Trimming took off 4 bases at V and 15 bases at J, with 16 bases between the two ends. The germline V gene encodes CDR1 SGHTA and CDR2 FQGNSA.

The chain recombines TRBV7-9 with TRBJ2-2, with D uncertain. From germline, CDR1 is SEHNR and CDR2 FQNEAQ (reference sequence). This CDR3 is 15 amino acids long. The V and J ends lost 6 bases and 1 base respectively, with 12 bases between them. The CDR3 nucleotides are TGTGCCAGCAGTGTCGACCTGGGGAACACCGGGGAGCTGTTTTTT. Its protein is CASSVDLGNTGELFF.

The chain joins TRBV7-8 to TRBJ1-1; D is perhaps TRBD1 (5 bases). The CDR3 is made up of 13 amino acids. The V end lost 1 base, the J end lost 3 bases, and 6 bases lay between the germline ends. The germline V gene encodes CDR1 SGHVS and CDR2 FQNEAQ. The CDR3 sequence is CASSLVRDTEAFF. CDR3 in DNA: TGTGCCAGCAGCTTAGTCAGGGACACTGAAGCTTTCTTT.

The chain uses TRBV25-1 and TRBJ2-1; D not resolved. Trimming shortened V by 8 bases and J by 7 bases, and 9 bases separated the two germline ends. Germline assignment: CDR1 MGHDK and CDR2 SYGVNS. The CDR3 has 11 residues. The CDR3 loop reads CASGNWNEQFF. DNA of the CDR3: TGTGCCAGCGGAAATTGGAATGAGCAGTTCTTC.

This clone has more than one count but fewer than ten. Other nucleotide sequences from this sample produce the same CDR3. The chain joins TRBV30 to TRBJ1-5, with 7 positions matching TRBD1. This CDR3 is 14 amino acids long. Losses at the gene ends were 0 bases for V and 4 bases for J; bases not matched to a gene: 3. Germline CDR1 is GTSNPN and CDR2 is SVGIG (reference sequence). For the CDR3, the DNA is TGTGCCTGGAGTGTAGGGACAGCAAATCAGCCCCAGCATTTT. Translation: CAWSVGTANQPQHF. Full variable domain (missing parts from reference TRBV30 and TRBJ1-5): SQTIHQWPATLVQPVGSPLSLECTVEGTSNPNLYWYRQAAGRGLQLLFYSVGIGQISSEVPQNLSASRPQDRQFILSSKKLLLSDSGFYLCAWSVGTANQPQHFGDGTRLSIL.

The chain couples TRBV30 to TRBJ2-3; 13 bases align to TRBD2. V lost 5 bases, J lost 5 bases, and 1 base stayed unmatched. Germline V gene lookup returns CDR1 GTSNPN and CDR2 SVGIG (reference sequence). The CDR3 sequence is 13 residues long. CDR3 loop: CAWGLAGVDTQYF. For the CDR3, the DNA is TGTGCCTGGGGACTAGCGGGAGTAGATACGCAGTATTTT.

V and J are TRBV30 and TRBJ1-1, with 7 bases aligning to TRBD1. Germline V gene data show CDR1 as GTSNPN and CDR2 as SVGIG (reference sequence). V was clipped by 3 bases and J by 1 base; unmatched bases: 8. This CDR3 comprises 15 residues. The CDR3 DNA follows: TGTGCCTGGAGCCTCCGACAGGGCTGGAACACTGAAGCTTTCTTT. Translation: CAWSLRQGWNTEAFF.

In this sample, this clone turned up a few times. The V and J genes are TRBV4-1 and TRBJ2-3, with D hard to call. The ends were cut back, 1 base at V and 0 bases at J, with 14 bases in the middle. This CDR3 region has 17 residues. Per the germline V gene, CDR1 is MGHRA and CDR2 is YSYEKL. The CDR3 loop reads CASSQGRLGASTDTQYF. The CDR3 nucleotides are TGCGCCAGCAGCCAAGGAAGACTCGGCGCTAGCACAGATACGCAGTATTTT.

This clone was observed a few times. V is TRBV29-1 and J is TRBJ2-1; either TRBD1 or TRBD2 may supply D (5 bases each). V lost 7 bases and J 0 bases, leaving 13 bases between the germline ends. In germline, CDR1 is SQVTM, CDR2 ANQGSEA. The CDR3 has 14 residues. The CDR3 coding sequence is TGCAGCGCCGAACGAGGGGACTCCTACAATGAGCAGTTCTTC. Its protein product is CSAERGDSYNEQFF.

The chain is built from TRBV18 and TRBJ1-1, with a possible D match to TRBD1 (5 bases). Trimming left V 1 base short and J 2 bases short, with 8 bases between. The CDR3 loop spans 14 amino acids. Germline V gene data show CDR1 as KGHSH and CDR2 as LQKENI. The CDR3 protein is CASSPRGANTEAFF. DNA for the CDR3: TGTGCCAGCTCACCACGGGGCGCAAACACTGAAGCTTTCTTT.

This clone was recorded a few times. This chain links TRBV29-1 with TRBJ2-5; TRBD1 or TRBD2 may be the D gene (5 bases each). The tail of the sequence fits TRBJ2-7 better, so the J call may be wrong. Germline CDR1 is SQVTM and CDR2 is ANQGSEA. The CDR3 contains 12 residues. CDR3 amino acids: CSVASGPYEQYF. CDR3 coding DNA: TGCAGCGTTGCCTCGGGGCCCTACGAGCAGTACTTC.

This chain joins TRBV5-1 and TRBJ2-4; the D gene could be TRBD1 or TRBD2 (5 bases each). CDR3 length equals 15 residues. V gave up 4 bases and J gave up 1 base, with 12 bases separating them. Germline V gene sequence: CDR1 SGHRS, CDR2 YFSETQ. The CDR3 DNA follows: TGCGCCAGCAGCGCACCCGGGACCGCCAAAAACATTCAGTACTTC. Amino acids: CASSAPGTAKNIQYF.

The J gene is TRBJ2-5, the V gene TRBV30, with D maybe TRBD2 (6 bases). The CDR3 is 13 amino acids. Germline V lookup: CDR1 GTSNPN, CDR2 SVGIG (reference sequence). V lost 1 base to trimming and J lost 9 bases, with 15 bases between them. The CDR3 is CAWSGGPPGAQYF. The DNA for the CDR3 is TGTGCCTGGAGTGGGGGACCTCCGGGGGCCCAGTACTTC.

This clone was counted only a few times. V gene TRBV15 combines with J gene TRBJ1-2; D not certain. The CDR3 runs to 14 residues. Trimming took off 1 base at V and 4 bases at J, with 10 bases between the two ends. The V gene's germline CDR1 is LNHNV and CDR2 YYDKDF (reference sequence). This CDR3 reads CATSRGAETYGYTF. The CDR3 region has the DNA TGTGCCACCAGCAGAGGAGCGGAGACCTATGGCTACACCTTC. The whole variable domain, remainder taken from reference TRBV15 and TRBJ1-2, is DAMVIQNPRYQVTQFGKPVTLSCSQTLNHNVMYWYQQKSSQAPKLLFHYYDKDFNNEADTPDNFQSRRPNTSFCFLDIRSPGLGDTAMYLCATSRGAETYGYTFGSGTRLTVV.

This clone has only a few counts. This chain uses TRBV25-1 with TRBJ2-2; D remains ambiguous. The CDR3 is made up of 13 amino acids. Germline values: CDR1 MGHDK, CDR2 SYGVNS. Trimming pared 2 bases from V and 3 bases from J, leaving 4 bases between. Here the CDR3 DNA reads TGTGCCAGCAGTGAAGAATACACCGGGGAGCTGTTTTTT. It is translated as CASSEEYTGELFF.

This clone was counted only a few times. As DNA, the CDR3 is TGTGCCAGCAGCCAGATAGGGACAGGGGGACTAAGTGAGCAGTTCTTC. Translation: CASSQIGTGGLSEQFF. The rearrangement links TRBV11-2 to TRBJ2-1, with 11 bases identical to TRBD1. There are 16 residues in the CDR3. The germline gives CDR1 SGHAT, CDR2 FQNNGV. J gave up 9 bases and V 5 bases, and 12 bases lay outside the gene matches.

The chain links TRBV30 to TRBJ2-7, with D perhaps TRBD1 or TRBD2 (5 bases each). The CDR3 is 14 residues long. Per the germline V gene, CDR1 is GTSNPN and CDR2 is SVGIG (reference sequence). Trimming left V 3 bases short and J 2 bases short, with 14 bases between. This chain's CDR3 is CAWSPRGVPYEQYF. The CDR3 nucleotides are TGTGCCTGGAGCCCGAGGGGCGTCCCCTACGAGCAGTACTTC.

The chain carries TRBV4-2 and TRBJ2-7; the D gene is possibly TRBD2 (6 bases). This CDR3 has 14 amino acids. CDR1 is LGHNA, CDR2 YNFKEQ, per germline. V was shortened by 8 bases and J by 1 base, with 15 bases between the two germline ends. The CDR3 sequence is CASRDWTGSYEQYF. CDR3 bases: TGTGCCAGCCGGGACTGGACGGGATCCTACGAGCAGTACTTC.